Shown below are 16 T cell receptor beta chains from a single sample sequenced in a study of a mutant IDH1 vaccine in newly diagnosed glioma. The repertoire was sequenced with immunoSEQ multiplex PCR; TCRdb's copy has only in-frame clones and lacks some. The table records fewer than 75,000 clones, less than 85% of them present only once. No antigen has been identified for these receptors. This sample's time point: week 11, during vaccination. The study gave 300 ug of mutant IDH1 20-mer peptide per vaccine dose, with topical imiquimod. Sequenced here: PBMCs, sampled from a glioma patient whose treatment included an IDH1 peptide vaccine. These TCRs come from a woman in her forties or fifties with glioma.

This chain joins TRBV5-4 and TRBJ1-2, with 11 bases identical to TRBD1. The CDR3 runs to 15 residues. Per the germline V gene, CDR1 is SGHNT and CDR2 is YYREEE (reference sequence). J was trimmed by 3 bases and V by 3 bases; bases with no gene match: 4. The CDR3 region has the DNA TGTGCCAGCAGCTGGACAGGGGGCAATGACTATGGCTACACCTTC. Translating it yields CASSWTGGNDYGYTF. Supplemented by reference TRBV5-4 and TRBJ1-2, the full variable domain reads ETGVTQSPTHLIKTRGQQVTLRCSSQSGHNTVSWYQQALGQGPQFIFQYYREEENGRGNFPPRFSGLQFPNYSSELNVNALELDDSALYLCASSWTGGNDYGYTFGSGTRLTVV.

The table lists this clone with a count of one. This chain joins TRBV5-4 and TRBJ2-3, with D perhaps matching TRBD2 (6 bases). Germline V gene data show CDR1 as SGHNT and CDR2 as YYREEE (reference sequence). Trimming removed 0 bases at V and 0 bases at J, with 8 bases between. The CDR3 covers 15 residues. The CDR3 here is CASSLERGSTDTQYF. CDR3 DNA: TGTGCCAGCAGCTTGGAACGGGGGAGCACAGATACGCAGTATTTT.

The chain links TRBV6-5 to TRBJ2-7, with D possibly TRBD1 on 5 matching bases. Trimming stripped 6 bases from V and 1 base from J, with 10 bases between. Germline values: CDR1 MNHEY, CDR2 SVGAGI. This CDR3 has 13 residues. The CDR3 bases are TGTGCCAGCAGGACCCCAGGGTCCTACGAGCAGTACTTC. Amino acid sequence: CASRTPGSYEQYF.

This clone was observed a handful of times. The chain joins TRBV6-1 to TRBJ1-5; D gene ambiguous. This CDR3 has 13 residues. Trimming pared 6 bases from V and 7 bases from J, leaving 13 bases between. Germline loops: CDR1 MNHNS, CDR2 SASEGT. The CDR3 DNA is TGTGCCAGCAGGCAGGCATCGGGGCAGCCCCAGCATTTT. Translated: CASRQASGQPQHF.

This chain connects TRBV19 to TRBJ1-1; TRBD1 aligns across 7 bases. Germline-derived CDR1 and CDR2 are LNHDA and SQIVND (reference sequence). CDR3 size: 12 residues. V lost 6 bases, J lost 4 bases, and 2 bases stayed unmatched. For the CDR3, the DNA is TGTGCCAGTAGACCAGGGGGCACTGAAGCTTTCTTT. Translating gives CASRPGGTEAFF.

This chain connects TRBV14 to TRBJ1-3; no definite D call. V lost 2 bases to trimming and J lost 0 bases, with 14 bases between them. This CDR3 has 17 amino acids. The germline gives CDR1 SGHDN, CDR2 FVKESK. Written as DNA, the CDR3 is TGTGCCAGCAGCCAAATGGGTGGGCGGAACTCTGGAAACACCATATATTTT. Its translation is CASSQMGGRNSGNTIYF.

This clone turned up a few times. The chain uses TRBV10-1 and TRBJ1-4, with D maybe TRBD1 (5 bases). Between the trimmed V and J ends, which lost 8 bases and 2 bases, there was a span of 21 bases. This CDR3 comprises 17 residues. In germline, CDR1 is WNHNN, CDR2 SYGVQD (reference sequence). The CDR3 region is CASLKTRYRGTNEKLFF. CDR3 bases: TGCGCCAGCTTGAAAACGAGATACCGGGGGACTAATGAAAAACTGTTTTTT.

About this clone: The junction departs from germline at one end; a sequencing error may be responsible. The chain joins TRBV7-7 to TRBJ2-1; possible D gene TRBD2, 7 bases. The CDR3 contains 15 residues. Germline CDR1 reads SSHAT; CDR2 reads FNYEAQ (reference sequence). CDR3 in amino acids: CASSFTGGPYNEQFF. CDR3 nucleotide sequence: TGTGCTAGCAGCTTCACCGGGGGGCCCTACAATGAGCAGTTCTTC.

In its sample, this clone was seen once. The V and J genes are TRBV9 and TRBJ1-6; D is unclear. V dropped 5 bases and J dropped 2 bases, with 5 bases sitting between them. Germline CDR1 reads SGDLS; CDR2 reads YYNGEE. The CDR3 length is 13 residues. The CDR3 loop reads CASRRAYNSPLHF. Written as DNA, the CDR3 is TGTGCCAGCAGGCGGGCCTATAATTCACCCCTCCACTTT. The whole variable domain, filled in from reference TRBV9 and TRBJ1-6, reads DSGVTQTPKHLITATGQRVTLRCSPRSGDLSVYWYQQSLDQGLQFLIQYYNGEERAKGNILERFSAQQFPDLHSELNLSSLELGDSALYFCASRRAYNSPLHFGNGTRLTVT.

CDR3 sequence (DNA): TGTGCCAGCAGCCAGGGGCCCGTCTACGAGCAGTACTTC. This encodes CASSQGPVYEQYF. The chain recombines TRBV7-9 with TRBJ2-7; possibly TRBD1 for D (6 bases). Germline CDR1 is SEHNR and CDR2 is FQNEAQ (reference sequence). This CDR3 has 13 residues. The V end lost 5 bases, the J end lost 3 bases, and 11 bases lay between the germline ends.

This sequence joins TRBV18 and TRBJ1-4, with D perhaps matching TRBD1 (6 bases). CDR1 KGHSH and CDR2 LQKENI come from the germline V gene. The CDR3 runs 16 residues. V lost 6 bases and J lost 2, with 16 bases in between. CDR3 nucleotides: TGTGCCAGCTCCCCTGGGGGGGGCAGGACTAATGAAAAACTGTTTTTT. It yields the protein CASSPGGGRTNEKLFF.

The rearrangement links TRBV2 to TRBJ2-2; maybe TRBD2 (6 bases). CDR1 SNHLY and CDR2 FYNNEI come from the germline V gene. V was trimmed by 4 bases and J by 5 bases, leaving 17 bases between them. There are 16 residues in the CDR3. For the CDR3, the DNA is TGTGCCAGCAGTGTCGGGGGTGGAGGGTATACCGGGGAGCTGTTTTTT. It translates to CASSVGGGGYTGELFF.

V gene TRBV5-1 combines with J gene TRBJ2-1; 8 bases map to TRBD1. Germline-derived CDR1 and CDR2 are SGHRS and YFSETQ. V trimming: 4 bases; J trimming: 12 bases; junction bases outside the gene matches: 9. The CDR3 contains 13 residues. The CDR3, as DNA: TGCGCCAGCAGCCTTTCTGGACAGGGTCGGCAGTTCTTC. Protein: CASSLSGQGRQFF. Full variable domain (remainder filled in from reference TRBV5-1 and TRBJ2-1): KAGVTQTPRYLIKTRGQQVTLSCSPISGHRSVSWYQQTPGQGLQFLFEYFSETQRNKGNFPGRFSGRQFSNSRSEMNVSTLELGDSALYLCASSLSGQGRQFFGPGTRLTVL.

CDR3 residues: CASSRPGQGPTGELFF. CDR3 bases: TGTGCCAGCAGTCGACCGGGACAGGGCCCCACCGGGGAGCTGTTTTTT. J is TRBJ2-2 and V is TRBV5-4; 9 positions agree with TRBD1. The CDR3 sequence is 16 residues long. V lost 5 bases, J lost 4 bases, and 9 bases stayed unmatched. Germline lookup yields CDR1 SGHNT and CDR2 YYREEE (reference sequence).

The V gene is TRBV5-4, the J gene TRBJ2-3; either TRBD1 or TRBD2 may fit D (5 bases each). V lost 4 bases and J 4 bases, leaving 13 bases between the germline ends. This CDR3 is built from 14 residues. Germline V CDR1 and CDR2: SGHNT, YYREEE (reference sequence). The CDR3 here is CASSRRGEADTQYF. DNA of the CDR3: TGTGCCAGCAGCCGAAGGGGAGAAGCAGATACGCAGTATTTT.

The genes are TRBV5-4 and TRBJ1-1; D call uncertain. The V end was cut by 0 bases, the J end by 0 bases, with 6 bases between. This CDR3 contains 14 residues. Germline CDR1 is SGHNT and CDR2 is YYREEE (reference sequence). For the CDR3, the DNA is TGTGCCAGCAGCTTGGGTGGCATGAACACTGAAGCTTTCTTT. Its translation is CASSLGGMNTEAFF.